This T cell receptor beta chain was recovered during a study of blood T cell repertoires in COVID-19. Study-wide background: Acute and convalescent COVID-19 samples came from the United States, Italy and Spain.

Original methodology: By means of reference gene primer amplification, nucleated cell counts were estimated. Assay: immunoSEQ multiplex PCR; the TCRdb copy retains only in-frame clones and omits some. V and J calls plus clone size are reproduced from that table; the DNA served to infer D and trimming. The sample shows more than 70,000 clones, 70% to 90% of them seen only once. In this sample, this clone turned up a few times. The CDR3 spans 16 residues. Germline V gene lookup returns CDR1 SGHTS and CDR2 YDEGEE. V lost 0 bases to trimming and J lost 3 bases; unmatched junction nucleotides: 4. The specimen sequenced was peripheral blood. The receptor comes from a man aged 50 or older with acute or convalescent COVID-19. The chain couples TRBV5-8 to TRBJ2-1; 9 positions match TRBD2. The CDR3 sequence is CASSLAQTSGYNEQFF. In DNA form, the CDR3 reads TGTGCCAGCAGCTTGGCCCAGACTAGCGGCTACAATGAGCAGTTCTTC.